These T cell receptor beta chains were read from a single sample in a study of blood T cell repertoires in COVID-19. Sequencing used immunoSEQ multiplex PCR; TCRdb keeps in-frame clones, though not all of them. The sample contains hundreds of thousands of clones, 88% of which appear only once. Source material: PBMCs or T cells enriched from blood (not recorded which). The origin of the receptors is a woman between 45 and 65 years old who had recovered from COVID-19. The CDR3 runs from the conserved cysteine through the conserved F or W. D genes are given only for firm matches. Not every row has a clone size; where given, it reads once, few, many or a size class.

v_gene: TRBV28
j_gene: TRBJ2-2
abundance: .
d_gene: .
CDR3nt: TGTGCCAGCAGTTTGTCAGGTACCGGGGAGCTGTTTTTT
CDR3aa: CASSLSGTGELFF

v_gene: TRBV19
j_gene: TRBJ2-3
abundance: .
d_gene: .
CDR3nt: TGTGCCAGTAGGGTGACTAGAAATGCCGATACGCAGTATTTT
CDR3aa: CASRVTRNADTQYF

v_gene: TRBV7-3
j_gene: TRBJ1-1
abundance: .
d_gene: .
CDR3nt: TGTGCCAGCAGATTGGCAGGGAACACTGAAGCTTTCTTT
CDR3aa: CASRLAGNTEAFF

v_gene: TRBV2
j_gene: TRBJ1-3
abundance: .
d_gene: .
CDR3nt: TGTGCCAGCAGGAACCAGGCCGGCTCTGGAAACACCATATATTTT
CDR3aa: CASRNQAGSGNTIYF

v_gene: TRBV20-1
j_gene: TRBJ2-7
abundance: .
d_gene: .
CDR3nt: TGCAGTGCTAGCACTTCATACGAGCAGTACTTC
CDR3aa: CSASTSYEQYF

v_gene: TRBV18
j_gene: TRBJ2-3
abundance: .
d_gene: .
CDR3nt: TGTGCCAGCTCAGTACAAGCAGGCCACGATACGCAGTATTTT
CDR3aa: CASSVQAGHDTQYF

v_gene: TRBV7-2
j_gene: TRBJ2-7
abundance: .
d_gene: TRBD2
CDR3nt: TGTGCCAGCAGCTTAGCGGTCACTAGCGGGAGGGCCTACGAGCAGTACTTC
CDR3aa: CASSLAVTSGRAYEQYF

v_gene: TRBV6-5
j_gene: TRBJ1-2
abundance: .
d_gene: TRBD1
CDR3nt: TGTGCCAGCAGATCGACAGGGGGTAACTATGGCTACACCTTC
CDR3aa: CASRSTGGNYGYTF

v_gene: TRBV7-8
j_gene: TRBJ2-3
abundance: few
d_gene: .
CDR3nt: TGTGCCAGCAAAGAACACAGGGTCGGCACAGATACGCAGTATTTT
CDR3aa: CASKEHRVGTDTQYF

v_gene: TRBV11-2
j_gene: TRBJ1-6
abundance: .
d_gene: .
CDR3nt: TGTGCCAGCAGCTTTCATCGGGAGGGGAATTCACCCCTCCACTTT
CDR3aa: CASSFHREGNSPLHF

v_gene: TRBV3-1/TRBV3-2
j_gene: TRBJ2-7
abundance: .
d_gene: .
CDR3nt: TGTGCCAGCAGCCAACGGGTTTCATACGAGCAGTACTTC
CDR3aa: CASSQRVSYEQYF

v_gene: TRBV7-2
j_gene: TRBJ1-3
abundance: .
d_gene: .
CDR3nt: TGTGCCAGCAGCTTAGTTCTCGTTCCCTTCTCTGGAAACACCATATATTTT
CDR3aa: CASSLVLVPFSGNTIYF

v_gene: TRBV5-1
j_gene: TRBJ1-4
abundance: .
d_gene: TRBD1
CDR3nt: TGCGCCAGCAGCTTGCCCACTACAGGGGCCAATAATGAAAAACTGTTTTTT
CDR3aa: CASSLPTTGANNEKLFF

v_gene: TRBV7-2
j_gene: TRBJ2-3
abundance: .
d_gene: TRBD2
CDR3nt: TGTGCCAGCAGCTTAGGACTAGCGGGAGGGGCAGATACGCAGTATTTT
CDR3aa: CASSLGLAGGADTQYF

v_gene: TRBV7-8
j_gene: TRBJ1-5
abundance: .
d_gene: TRBD1
CDR3nt: TGTGCCAGCAGCTTAAGGGTCTCAGGGGGAGCTAGCAATCAGCCCCAGCATTTT
CDR3aa: CASSLRVSGGASNQPQHF

v_gene: TRBV2
j_gene: TRBJ1-3
abundance: .
d_gene: .
CDR3nt: TGTGCCAGCAGTGTAGGAGGTGGTGGAAACACCATATATTTT
CDR3aa: CASSVGGGGNTIYF

v_gene: TRBV5-6
j_gene: TRBJ2-1
abundance: .
d_gene: TRBD2
CDR3nt: TGTGCCAGCAGCTATTCGGGACTAGCCTACAATGAGCAGTTCTTC
CDR3aa: CASSYSGLAYNEQFF

v_gene: TRBV5-1
j_gene: TRBJ1-4
abundance: .
d_gene: .
CDR3nt: TGCGCCAGCAGCCCCGGCCTTCGGGGGGAACTGTTTTTT
CDR3aa: CASSPGLRGELFF

v_gene: TRBV2
j_gene: TRBJ2-1
abundance: .
d_gene: TRBD2
CDR3nt: TGTGCCAGCAGTCCCTCCGCCGGGACTAGCAGCAATGAGCAGTTCTTC
CDR3aa: CASSPSAGTSSNEQFF

v_gene: TRBV15
j_gene: TRBJ2-7
abundance: .
d_gene: TRBD1
CDR3nt: TGTGCCACCAGCAGAGGTCGGACAGGGGGCCTCTACGAGCAGTACTTC
CDR3aa: CATSRGRTGGLYEQYF

v_gene: TRBV27
j_gene: TRBJ2-3
abundance: .
d_gene: .
CDR3nt: TGTGCCAGCAGTTTATCGGGTAGAGGGACAGATACGCAGTATTTT
CDR3aa: CASSLSGRGTDTQYF

v_gene: TRBV4-1
j_gene: TRBJ2-1
abundance: .
d_gene: TRBD2
CDR3nt: TGCGCCAGCAGCCAAGATCCTAGCGGCTACAATGAGCAGTTCTTC
CDR3aa: CASSQDPSGYNEQFF

v_gene: TRBV29-1
j_gene: TRBJ1-1
abundance: once
d_gene: TRBD1
CDR3nt: TGCAGCGTTAATGACAGGGGGACAGCAGCTTTCTTT
CDR3aa: CSVNDRGTAAFF

v_gene: TRBV7-2
j_gene: TRBJ2-3
abundance: .
d_gene: TRBD2
CDR3nt: TGTGCCAGCAGCTTAAGGCCTAGCGGGATTGCAGATACGCAGTATTTT
CDR3aa: CASSLRPSGIADTQYF

v_gene: TRBV5-1
j_gene: TRBJ2-5
abundance: .
d_gene: TRBD1
CDR3nt: TGCGCCAGCAGCTTGGGGGGACAGGGGCCTCAAGCGACCCAGTACTTC
CDR3aa: CASSLGGQGPQATQYF

v_gene: TRBV29-1
j_gene: TRBJ2-7
abundance: few
d_gene: TRBD1
CDR3nt: TGCAGCGTTAGAGGACAGGAAGACTACGAGCAGTACTTC
CDR3aa: CSVRGQEDYEQYF

v_gene: TRBV27
j_gene: TRBJ1-6
abundance: .
d_gene: TRBD1
CDR3nt: TGTGCCACGCAACAGGGGTATACGGCCGTAGGCCCCCTCCACTTT
CDR3aa: CATQQGYTAVGPLHF

v_gene: TRBV7-2
j_gene: TRBJ2-1
abundance: .
d_gene: .
CDR3nt: TGTGCCAGCAGCCTCGGACTGAGCTCCTACAATGAGCAGTTCTTC
CDR3aa: CASSLGLSSYNEQFF

v_gene: TRBV6-5
j_gene: TRBJ2-5
abundance: .
d_gene: .
CDR3nt: TGTGCCAGCAGCTTCCTTGAAGAGACCCAGTACTTC
CDR3aa: CASSFLEETQYF

v_gene: TRBV29-1
j_gene: TRBJ1-3
abundance: once
d_gene: .
CDR3nt: TGCAGCGTTGGACAGCCGGGAAACACCATATATTTT
CDR3aa: CSVGQPGNTIYF

v_gene: TRBV6-1
j_gene: TRBJ1-2
abundance: .
d_gene: .
CDR3nt: TGTGCCAGCAGTGAGAACAGGAATGGCTACACCTTC
CDR3aa: CASSENRNGYTF

v_gene: TRBV4-1
j_gene: TRBJ1-2
abundance: .
d_gene: .
CDR3nt: TGCGCCAGCAGCCAAGGACGCGGCCCGGACTATGGCTACACCTTC
CDR3aa: CASSQGRGPDYGYTF